This T cell receptor beta chain was found in a study of PD-L1 blockade in urothelial cancer. On the study more broadly: Enrolled patients had been treated previously with 0 to 3 chemotherapy regimens. The analyses of blood took place 3 weeks (second dose) and 6 weeks after treatment start. Blood gave a median 141,255 T cells.

Profiled with immunoSEQ multiplex PCR; TCRdb holds only in-frame clones, not every one. The sample records about 81,000 clones, 90% being singletons. This clonotype was obtained from a man aged 55-75 years with urothelial cancer. Sequences were derived from PBMCs, sampled around atezolizumab (anti-PD-L1) treatment.

In DNA, the CDR3 is TGCGCCAGCAGCCAAGTGGGAACAGGTCAGCAGTACTTC. Protein product: CASSQVGTGQQYF. The V gene is TRBV4-1, the J gene TRBJ2-7; D perhaps matches TRBD1 (5 bases). V was shortened by 1 base and J by 8 bases, with 12 bases between the two germline ends. Germline-derived CDR1 and CDR2 are MGHRA and YSYEKL. This CDR3 spans 13 amino acids.